This TCR beta chain appears in the sequencing data of a study of graft-versus-host responses after intestinal transplantation. There are 14 residues in the CDR3. Measured with immunoSEQ multiplex PCR; TCRdb has only the in-frame clones, and not every one. The sample includes some 77,000 clones, about 90% of them seen just once. The receptor was derived from a human patient who received an intestinal transplant, so some T cells may come from the graft donor. The source material was PBMCs, sampled 98 days after intestinal transplantation. This sequence joins TRBV21-1 and TRBJ2-4; the table's D call TRBD2 went unverified against the DNA. TRBV21-1 represents a pseudogene. The CDR3 is CASSKRRGGNIQYF. The CDR3 nucleotides are TGTGCCAGCAGCAAACGGCGGGGAGGGAACATTCAGTACTTC.